The 21 T cell receptor beta chains presented below share a single source sample, sequenced in a study of T cells expressing NK-cell markers. TCRdb re-called the 5' RACE reads and shows each CDR3 protein once, DNA omitted. The sample's table shows a few hundred thousand distinct CDR3 sequences. Input material: blood T cells: a sorted CD56 or NKG2C T cell subset, CD4+ or CD8+ T cells, or bulk PBMC T cells (not recorded which). The receptors shown here come from a man aged 18 to 69 in good health.

The chain uses TRBV12-3 or TRBV12-4 and TRBJ2-1; TCRdb reports TRBD2, a call that lacks DNA to check it against. This CDR3 has 16 amino acids. Here the CDR3 reads CASSLRAETYYNEQFF.

The rearrangement uses TRBV3-1 and TRBJ2-7; the D call from TCRdb, TRBD1, cannot be confirmed without DNA. The CDR3 totals 15 residues. The germline V gene encodes CDR1 LGHDT and CDR2 YNNKEL (reference sequence). This chain's CDR3 is CASSRAGTATYEQYF.

V and J are TRBV25-1 and TRBJ2-7; checking the TCRdb D call of TRBD1 is not possible without DNA. The CDR3 runs to 15 residues. Germline V lookup: CDR1 MGHDK, CDR2 SYGVNS. Here the CDR3 reads CASSDPHGISYEQYF.

This clonotype is deemed medium-sized by its frequency. The V call is TRBV7-9, the J call TRBJ1-5. Per the germline V gene, CDR1 is SEHNR and CDR2 is FQNEAQ (reference sequence). The CDR3 spans 14 residues. CDR3 residues: CASSNRAHNQPQHF.

The chain links TRBV29-1 to TRBJ2-7; lacking DNA, the TRBD1 call made by TCRdb goes unchecked. There are 15 residues in the CDR3. Germline values: CDR1 SQVTM, CDR2 ANQGSEA. The CDR3 spells CSVESQGRGHYEQYF.

The rearrangement links TRBV29-1 to TRBJ2-3; TCRdb picks TRBD1, but there is no DNA to check that call. The CDR3 runs to 13 residues. The germline gives CDR1 SQVTM, CDR2 ANQGSEA. The CDR3: CSGTQGETDTQYF.

The V call is TRBV28, the J call TRBJ1-3. Germline assignment: CDR1 MDHEN and CDR2 SYDVKM. The CDR3 consists of 14 residues. The CDR3 region is CASRSGISGNTIYF.

The CDR3 here is CAISELGSGETQYF. This chain connects TRBV10-3 to TRBJ2-5; the TCRdb D gene call, TRBD1, has no DNA to confirm it. The V gene's germline CDR1 is ENHRY and CDR2 SYGVKD. This CDR3 region has 14 residues.

The gene calls are TRBV5-1 and TRBJ2-7. The CDR3 consists of 14 residues. Germline-derived CDR1 and CDR2 are SGHRS and YFSETQ. The chain's CDR3 is CASSLGVMIYEQYF.

This chain uses TRBV11-1 with TRBJ2-3; TCRdb names TRBD2, which stays unverified in the absence of DNA. Germline V gene data show CDR1 as SGHAT and CDR2 as FQDESV (reference sequence). The CDR3 runs to 17 residues. CDR3 in amino acids: CASSSKTSWTSTDTQYF.

This chain uses TRBV7-2 with TRBJ2-7. The V gene's germline CDR1 is SGHTA and CDR2 FQGNSA. This CDR3 is 12 amino acids long. This CDR3 reads CASSGMGWEQYF.

This chain uses TRBV9 with TRBJ2-1; TCRdb names TRBD2, which stays unverified in the absence of DNA. The CDR3 has 16 residues. Germline V gives CDR1 SGDLS, CDR2 YYNGEE. This CDR3 is CASSVWSSGGNNEQFF.

V usage is TRBV25-1 and J usage is TRBJ1-2. Germline loops: CDR1 MGHDK, CDR2 SYGVNS. The CDR3 is made up of 11 amino acids. CDR3 region: CASSAGSGYTF.

V and J are TRBV6-5 and TRBJ2-7; the TRBD2 assignment by TCRdb is unverifiable without DNA. The CDR3 is 16 residues long. Per germline, CDR1 MNHEY and CDR2 SVGAGI. The CDR3 sequence: CASSFLDLAGGPEQYF.

V and J are TRBV3-1 and TRBJ2-5. Per the germline V gene, CDR1 is LGHDT and CDR2 is YNNKEL (reference sequence). The CDR3 is made up of 13 amino acids. The CDR3 region is CASSRGLQETQYF.

The genes are TRBV4-1 and TRBJ2-7; the TCRdb call, TRBD1, lacks DNA for checking. The CDR3 is made up of 15 amino acids. Germline loops: CDR1 MGHRA, CDR2 YSYEKL. The chain's CDR3 is CASSREATGAYEQYF.

V usage is TRBV7-9 and J usage is TRBJ1-2; with no DNA, the TCRdb D assignment of TRBD1 cannot be verified. The CDR3 loop spans 16 amino acids. Looked up from germline, CDR1 is SEHNR and CDR2 is FQNEAQ (reference sequence). CDR3 protein: CASRRATGGGHYGYTF.

The chain couples TRBV6-5 to TRBJ1-4; TCRdb gives TRBD1 as the D gene, but with no DNA this cannot be confirmed. This CDR3 region has 13 residues. The germline V gene has CDR1 MNHEY and CDR2 SVGAGI. The CDR3 sequence: CASSSRPGEKLFF.

The J gene is TRBJ1-2, the V gene TRBV7-3; TCRdb proposes TRBD1, but this gene call is untestable without DNA. Looked up from germline, CDR1 is SGHTA and CDR2 is FQGTGA. There are 17 residues in the CDR3. This CDR3 is CASSLVPLQGREGGYTF.

V usage is TRBV6-2 or TRBV6-3 and J usage is TRBJ2-1; TCRdb reports TRBD2, a call that lacks DNA to check it against. CDR1 MNHEY and CDR2 SVGEGT come from the germline V gene. This CDR3 has 19 amino acids. The CDR3 loop reads CASRPSPGLAGAPTREQFF.

The chain has TRBV20-1 and TRBJ1-4. Germline V lookup: CDR1 DFQATT, CDR2 SNEGSKA (reference sequence). The CDR3 consists of 13 residues. This CDR3 is CSASSGAGRKLFF.